This T cell receptor (beta chain) was sequenced in a study of blood T cells in healthy people across ages. This clonotype was seen only once. Next came a second PCR, run for roughly 6 to 11 cycles, which used a sample-barcoded 5' primer along with a J-beta primer mix. One entry per CDR3 protein results from TCRdb running MiXCR on the 5' RACE reads. The sample carries about 1 million distinct CDR3 sequences, around 43% recorded once. The sample was blood. The TCR was taken from a woman in her sixties or seventies in good health.

DNA for the CDR3: TGCGCCAGCAGCTTGGGGGGAGGGCCCTCTGGGGCCAACGTCCTGACTTTC. Protein: CASSLGGGPSGANVLTF. The gene calls are TRBV5-1 and TRBJ2-6, with TRBD2 identical over 7 bases. Trimming at V came to 0 bases and at J to 0 bases, leaving 3 bases not matched to a gene. CDR1 SGHRS and CDR2 YFSETQ come from the germline V gene. This CDR3 is 17 amino acids long.